The 4 T cell receptor beta chains below come from one sample, sequenced in a study of cytomegalovirus exposure and HLA in healthy donors. This PCR relied on a set of 60 Vbeta primers and 13 Jbeta primers. TCRdb keeps only in-frame clones here, not all; method: immunoSEQ multiplex PCR. Of some 180,000 clones listed, around 80% are singletons. The sample comprised PBMCs. Receptors originate from a girl aged 5-17 years in good health and CMV-seropositive.

The chain couples TRBV15 to TRBJ2-1; 14 positions agree with TRBD2. CDR1 is LNHNV and CDR2 is YYDKDF in the germline V gene (reference sequence). This CDR3 contains 20 residues. The trim removed 1 base at V and 1 base at J, leaving 9 bases unmatched. The CDR3 protein is CATSRATGTSGSGSYNEQFF. The CDR3 region has the DNA TGTGCCACCAGCAGAGCAACCGGGACTAGCGGGAGTGGATCCTACAATGAGCAGTTCTTC.

This rearrangement joins TRBV11-2 to TRBJ1-1; D unclear. The CDR3 is 14 residues long. The ends were cut back, 6 bases at V and 2 bases at J, with 13 bases in the middle. CDR1 and CDR2 (germline): SGHAT, FQNNGV. CDR3 bases: TGTGCCAGCAGTCCATCGTACAGTAACACTGAAGCTTTCTTT. Protein product: CASSPSYSNTEAFF.

This rearrangement joins TRBV2 to TRBJ1-2; possibly TRBD1 for D (5 bases). The CDR3 has 13 amino acids. The V gene's germline CDR1 is SNHLY and CDR2 FYNNEI. V dropped 4 bases and J dropped 3 bases, with 9 bases sitting between them. This chain's CDR3 is CASSGGGDYGYTF. In DNA form, the CDR3 reads TGTGCCAGCAGTGGGGGGGGTGACTATGGCTACACCTTC.

J is TRBJ2-1 and V is TRBV7-3, with 7 bases that match TRBD2. Trimming at V came to 2 bases and at J to 9 bases, leaving 10 bases not matched to a gene. This CDR3 is built from 15 residues. Germline loops: CDR1 SGHTA, CDR2 FQGTGA. The chain's CDR3 is CASSLDGGSSVEQFF. The CDR3 nucleotides are TGTGCCAGCAGCTTAGATGGCGGGAGTTCTGTTGAGCAGTTCTTC.